This TCR beta chain was recorded in a study of shared clonotypes between healthy human individuals (dated by TCRdb to about 2020). Notes on the research overall: Three men and a couple of women, aged 18 to 49 years, made up the cohort. For each donor, CD4 naive and CD4 memory were each given three plates, CD8 naive was given two plates, and CD8 memory was given one plate. To estimate repertoire size and how much clonotype sharing occurs between individuals, the study deeply sequenced the blood TCR repertoires of 5 or 6 healthy adults. To increase sequencing depth and limit assay-specific biases, different laboratories used diverse techniques to prepare libraries and sequence TCR repertoires. Between about 0.85 and 9.5 billion PBMCs per donor were obtained by leukapheresis.

CDR1 and CDR2 are drawn from the germline V gene: SGDLS, YYNGEE. Ends trimmed: V by 4 bases, J by 1 base; bases unmatched to a gene: 3. From the cysteine up to the phenylalanine, the CDR3 has a length of 15 residues. Solely the CDR3 DNA is kept, with 45 bases framed from the first base. The donors were healthy, HIV-negative adults with no recently reported acute infections or vaccinations. All donors were Caucasian adults living in Nashville, Tennessee, USA. CD4+ T cells were enriched by magnetic negative selection; naive cells were then positively selected on CD45RA, and the negative fraction formed the memory subset. After blood collection by leukapheresis, PBMCs were isolated using Ficoll-Histopaque density gradient centrifugation and then cryopreserved in the vapor phase of liquid nitrogen. Purity and quantity of every magnetically sorted T cell population were checked by analytical flow cytometry. Each sorted fraction had its genomic DNA isolated and then quantified by UV absorbance on a Nanodrop 2000c.

Broad study findings and their caveats: Rarefaction of sorted-subset datasets indicated incomplete sequencing despite the large sequencing depth. Because the study included a small number of donors, the genetic and exposure-history diversity represented was limited. Across a few donors, approximately 4.9% of naive CD4, approximately 4% of naive CD8, 2% to 2.5% of memory CD4, and around 0.4% of memory CD8 clonotypes were shared. Naive subsets generally had larger estimated clonotype richness than memory subsets. Sampling was limited to blood, and TCR repertoires in tissue likely differ from TCR repertoires in blood. Pairwise subsampling led to the expectation that sequencing depth would affect the degree of clonotype sharing among donors. Compared with non-shared clonotypes, the clonotypes found in all four sorted-subset donors had higher generation probabilities.

About this clone: Its antigen is still unknown. One base away there is no much larger clone; base qualities are not given.

Using the deep immunoSEQ assay, TCR CDR3 regions were amplified from genomic DNA by multiplex PCR. For each cell subset, the extracted genomic DNA was distributed evenly across all wells of several immunoSEQ 96-well plates, and each plate served as one replicate. Each replicate PCR for sorted subsets received about 180 ng genomic DNA, equal to roughly 33,000 T cell genomes. Purified libraries were quantified with a Qubit 3.0 fluorometer, sized on a Bioanalyzer 2100, and re-quantified with the KAPA Library Quantification kit. Each immunoSEQ 96-well plate was sequenced on its own single-read 150-cycle Illumina NextSeq 550 flow cell. The authors' analysis ran thus. Because the immunoSEQ output held only junctional sequences and lacked quality scores, the filtering could not match the filtering applied to full-length reads. To assign V/J genes and CDR3, sequences were annotated using PyIR, a Python wrapper for IgBLAST v1.9, with IMGT germline references. Reads were removed for weak V/J assignments (E-value above 1e-6), missing CDR3, stop codons, out-of-frame junctions, or ambiguous translated residues. V3J clonotypes were defined as sequences sharing the same inferred V gene, J gene, and CDR3 amino acid sequence. Percentage overlap between repertoires was computed as shared unique clonotypes divided by the size of the smaller repertoire. Repertoire richness was assessed with RTK rarefaction, the Chao1 estimator, and Recon v2.1 estimates of unobserved clonotypes. For all TCRbeta clonotypes obtained by the gDNA method from a handful of donors, generation probabilities were computed with OLGA. This immuneACCESS table, as held by TCRdb, lists in-frame sequences with V and J called but not all clones. Of the missing ones, under half trace to an unresolved V gene in checked studies; the others have no known cause. The V and J calls and clone size are taken from that table; D and trimming were inferred from the DNA. A total of some 2,400,000 clones appear in this sample, around 95% of them only once. Of the sample, less than 0.15% falls within the top ten clones.

The rearranged chain carries TRBV9 and TRBJ1-5; TRBD1 lines up with 9 middle nucleotides. Sequencing was done on a sample of naive CD4+ T cells sorted from blood. The cell subset or site label for this specimen denotes: CD45RA+ positively selected. The clonotype originates from a man younger than 35 in good health. The sequenced DNA: TGTGCCAGCAGCCGGACAGGGGAGAGCAATCAGCCCCAGCATTTT. Its protein product is CASSRTGESNQPQHF.